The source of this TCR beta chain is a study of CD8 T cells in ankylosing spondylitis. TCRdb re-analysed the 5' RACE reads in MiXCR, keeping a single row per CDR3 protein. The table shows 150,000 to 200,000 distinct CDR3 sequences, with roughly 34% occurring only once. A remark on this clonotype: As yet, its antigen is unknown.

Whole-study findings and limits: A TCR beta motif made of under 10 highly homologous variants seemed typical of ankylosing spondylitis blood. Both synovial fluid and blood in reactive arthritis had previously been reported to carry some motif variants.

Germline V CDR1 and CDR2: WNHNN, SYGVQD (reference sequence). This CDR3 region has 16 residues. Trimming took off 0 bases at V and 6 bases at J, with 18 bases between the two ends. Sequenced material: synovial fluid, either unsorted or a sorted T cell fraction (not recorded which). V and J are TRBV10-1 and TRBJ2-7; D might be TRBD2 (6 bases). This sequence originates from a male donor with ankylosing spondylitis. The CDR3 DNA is TGCGCCAGCAGTGAGTCGAAGGCGGGGTACATTGGCGAGCAGTACTTC. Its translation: CASSESKAGYIGEQYF.